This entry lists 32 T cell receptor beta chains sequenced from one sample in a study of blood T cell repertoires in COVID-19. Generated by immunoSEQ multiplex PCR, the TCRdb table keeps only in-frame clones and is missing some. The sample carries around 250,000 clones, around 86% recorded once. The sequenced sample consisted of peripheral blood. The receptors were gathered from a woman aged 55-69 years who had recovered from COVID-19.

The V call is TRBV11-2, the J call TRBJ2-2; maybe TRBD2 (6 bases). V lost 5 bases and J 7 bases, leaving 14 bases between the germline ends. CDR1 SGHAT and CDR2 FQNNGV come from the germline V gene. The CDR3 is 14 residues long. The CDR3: CASSPALGGGELFF. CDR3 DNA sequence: TGTGCCAGCAGCCCAGCCCTCGGGGGCGGGGAGCTGTTTTTT.

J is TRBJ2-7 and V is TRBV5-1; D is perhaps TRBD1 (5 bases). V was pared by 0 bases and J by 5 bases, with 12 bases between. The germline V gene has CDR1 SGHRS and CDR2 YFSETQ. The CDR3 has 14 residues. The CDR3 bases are TGCGCCAGCAGCTTGGCACAGGTAGGAGACGAGCAGTACTTC. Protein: CASSLAQVGDEQYF.

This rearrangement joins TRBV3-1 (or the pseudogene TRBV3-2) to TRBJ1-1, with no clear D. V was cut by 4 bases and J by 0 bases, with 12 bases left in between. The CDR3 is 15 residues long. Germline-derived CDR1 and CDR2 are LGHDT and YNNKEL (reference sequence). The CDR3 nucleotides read TGTGCCAGCAGCCCTACGGAGGGAGTGAACACTGAAGCTTTCTTT. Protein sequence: CASSPTEGVNTEAFF.

The CDR3, as DNA: TGTGCCAGCAGCGAAGCCGGGAATTCACCCCTCCACTTT. Translating gives CASSEAGNSPLHF. The chain is built from TRBV9 and TRBJ1-6; D is unresolved. V lost 3 bases to trimming and J lost 7 bases, with 8 bases between them. Germline values: CDR1 SGDLS, CDR2 YYNGEE. This CDR3 is built from 13 residues.

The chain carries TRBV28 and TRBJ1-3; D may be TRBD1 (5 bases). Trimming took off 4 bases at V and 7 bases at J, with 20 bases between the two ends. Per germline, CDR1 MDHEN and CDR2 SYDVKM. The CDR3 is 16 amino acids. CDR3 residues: CASSSGLIYFGNTIYF. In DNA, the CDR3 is TGTGCCAGCAGTTCGGGACTCATCTACTTTGGGAACACCATATATTTT.

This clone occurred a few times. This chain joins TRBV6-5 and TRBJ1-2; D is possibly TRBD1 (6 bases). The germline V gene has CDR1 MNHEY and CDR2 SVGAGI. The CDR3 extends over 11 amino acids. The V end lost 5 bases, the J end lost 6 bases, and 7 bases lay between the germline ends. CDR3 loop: CASSPGDGYTF. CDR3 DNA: TGTGCCAGCAGTCCAGGGGATGGCTACACCTTC.

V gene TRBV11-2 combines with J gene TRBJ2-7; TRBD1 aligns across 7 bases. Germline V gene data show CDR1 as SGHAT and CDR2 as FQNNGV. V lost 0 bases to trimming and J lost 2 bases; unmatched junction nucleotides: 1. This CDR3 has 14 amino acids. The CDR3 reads CASSLERGPYEQYF. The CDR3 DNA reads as TGTGCCAGCAGCTTAGAAAGGGGGCCCTACGAGCAGTACTTC.

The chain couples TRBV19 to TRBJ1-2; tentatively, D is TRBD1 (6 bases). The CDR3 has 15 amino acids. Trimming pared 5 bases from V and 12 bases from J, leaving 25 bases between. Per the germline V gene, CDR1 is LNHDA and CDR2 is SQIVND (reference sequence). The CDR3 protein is CASSARPIQGSENTF. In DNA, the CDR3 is TGTGCCAGTAGTGCCCGGCCGATACAGGGTAGCGAAAACACCTTC.

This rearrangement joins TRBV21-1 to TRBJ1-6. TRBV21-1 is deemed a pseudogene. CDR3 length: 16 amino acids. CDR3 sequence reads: CASSKEKSSYNSPLHF. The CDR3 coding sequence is TGTGCCAGCAGCAAAGAAAAGAGCTCCTATAATTCACCCCTCCACTTT.

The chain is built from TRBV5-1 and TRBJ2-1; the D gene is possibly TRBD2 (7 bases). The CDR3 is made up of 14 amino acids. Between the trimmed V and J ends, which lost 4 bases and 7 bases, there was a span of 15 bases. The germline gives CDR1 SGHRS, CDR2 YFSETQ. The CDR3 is CASSPGGTVNEQFF. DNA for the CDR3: TGCGCCAGCAGCCCGGGGGGCACAGTTAATGAGCAGTTCTTC.

As DNA, the CDR3 is TGTGCCAGCAGTTTAAGGAGCACTAGCGGCATTCAGTACTTC. This encodes CASSLRSTSGIQYF. The chain recombines TRBV6-2 or TRBV6-3 with TRBJ2-4; 8 bases agree with TRBD2. This CDR3 spans 14 amino acids. The germline gives CDR1 MNHEY, CDR2 SVGEGT. Trimming removed 4 bases from V and 9 bases from J; junction bases left unmatched: 8.

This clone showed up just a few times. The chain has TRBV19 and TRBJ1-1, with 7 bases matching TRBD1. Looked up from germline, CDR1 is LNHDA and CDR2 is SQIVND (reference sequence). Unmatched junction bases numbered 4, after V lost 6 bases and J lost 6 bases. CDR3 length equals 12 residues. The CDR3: CASRPGQAEAFF. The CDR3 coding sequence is TGTGCCAGTAGACCCGGACAGGCTGAAGCTTTCTTT.

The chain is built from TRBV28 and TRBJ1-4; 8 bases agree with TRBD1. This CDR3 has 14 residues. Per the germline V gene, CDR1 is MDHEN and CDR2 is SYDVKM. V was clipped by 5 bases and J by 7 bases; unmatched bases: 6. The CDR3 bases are TGTGCCAGCAGTCGTCAGGGGGCGAGTGAAAAACTGTTTTTT. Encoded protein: CASSRQGASEKLFF.

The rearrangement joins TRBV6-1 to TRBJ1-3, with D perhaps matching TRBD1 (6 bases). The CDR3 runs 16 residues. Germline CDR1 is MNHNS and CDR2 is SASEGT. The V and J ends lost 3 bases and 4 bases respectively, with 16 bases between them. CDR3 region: CASSDIQGSLGNTIYF. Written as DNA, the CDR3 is TGTGCCAGCAGTGACATCCAGGGGTCCCTCGGAAACACCATATATTTT.

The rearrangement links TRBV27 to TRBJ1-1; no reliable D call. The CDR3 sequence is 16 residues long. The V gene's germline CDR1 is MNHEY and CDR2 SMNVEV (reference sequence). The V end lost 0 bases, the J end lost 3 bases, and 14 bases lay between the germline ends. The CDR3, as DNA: TGTGCCAGCAGTTTATCGATTGCCTATCGAGACACTGAAGCTTTCTTT. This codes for CASSLSIAYRDTEAFF.

CDR3 region: CASSAGTGIQPQHF. The CDR3 coding sequence is TGCGCCAGCAGCGCCGGGACAGGGATCCAGCCCCAGCATTTT. The chain has TRBV5-1 and TRBJ1-5; 9 positions agree with TRBD1. This CDR3 is built from 14 residues. Unmatched junction bases numbered 6, after V lost 4 bases and J lost 7 bases. Germline CDR1 and CDR2: SGHRS and YFSETQ.

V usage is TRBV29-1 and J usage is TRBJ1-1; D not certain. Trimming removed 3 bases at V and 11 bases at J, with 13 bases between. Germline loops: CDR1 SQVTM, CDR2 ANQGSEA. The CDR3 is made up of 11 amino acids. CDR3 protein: CSVEMGPAAFF. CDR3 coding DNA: TGCAGCGTTGAGATGGGCCCGGCGGCTTTCTTT.

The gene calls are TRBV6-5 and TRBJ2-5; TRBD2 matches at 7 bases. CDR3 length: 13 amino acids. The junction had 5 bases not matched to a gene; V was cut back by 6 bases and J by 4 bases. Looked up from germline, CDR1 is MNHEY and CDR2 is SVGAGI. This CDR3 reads CASSQAGLETQYF. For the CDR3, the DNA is TGTGCCAGCAGCCAAGCGGGGTTAGAGACCCAGTACTTC.

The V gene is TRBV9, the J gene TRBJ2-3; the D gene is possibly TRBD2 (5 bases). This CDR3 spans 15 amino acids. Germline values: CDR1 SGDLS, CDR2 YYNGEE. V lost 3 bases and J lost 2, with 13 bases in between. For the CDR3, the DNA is TGTGCCAGCAGCGGCGACGGGGTATTCACAGATACGCAGTATTTT. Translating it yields CASSGDGVFTDTQYF.

CDR3 sequence: CASSRGVYNEQFF. DNA of the CDR3: TGCGCCAGCAGCAGAGGTGTTTACAATGAGCAGTTCTTC. The chain links TRBV4-3 to TRBJ2-1; D remains ambiguous. The V gene's germline CDR1 is LGHNA and CDR2 YSLEER. This CDR3 is built from 13 residues. Deletions cut 5 bases from V and 4 bases from J, with 9 bases between.

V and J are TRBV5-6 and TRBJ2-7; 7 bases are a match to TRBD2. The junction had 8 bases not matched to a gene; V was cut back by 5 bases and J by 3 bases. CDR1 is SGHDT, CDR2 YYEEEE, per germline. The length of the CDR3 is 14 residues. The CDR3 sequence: CASRGGAGVYEQYF. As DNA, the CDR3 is TGTGCCAGCAGAGGTGGGGCGGGGGTCTACGAGCAGTACTTC.

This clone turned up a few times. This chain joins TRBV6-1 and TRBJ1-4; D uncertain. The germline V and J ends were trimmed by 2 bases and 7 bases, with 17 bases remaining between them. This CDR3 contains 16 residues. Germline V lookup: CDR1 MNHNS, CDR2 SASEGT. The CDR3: CASSEWRVGRSEKLFF. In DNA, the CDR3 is TGTGCCAGCAGTGAATGGAGGGTCGGCAGGAGTGAAAAACTGTTTTTT.

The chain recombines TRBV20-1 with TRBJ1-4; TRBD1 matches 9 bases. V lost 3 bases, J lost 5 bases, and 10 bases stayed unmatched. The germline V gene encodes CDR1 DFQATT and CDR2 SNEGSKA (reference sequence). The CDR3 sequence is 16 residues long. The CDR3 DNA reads TGCAGTGCTAGTGGGGGTATTGGGACAGGGAATGAAAAACTGTTTTTT. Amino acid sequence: CSASGGIGTGNEKLFF.

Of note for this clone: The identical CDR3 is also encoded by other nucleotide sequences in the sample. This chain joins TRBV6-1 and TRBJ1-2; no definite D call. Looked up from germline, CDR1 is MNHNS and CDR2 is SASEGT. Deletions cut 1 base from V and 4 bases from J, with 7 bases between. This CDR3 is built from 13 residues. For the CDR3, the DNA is TGTGCCAGCAGTGAAGGGAGTCTCTATGGCTACACCTTC. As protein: CASSEGSLYGYTF.

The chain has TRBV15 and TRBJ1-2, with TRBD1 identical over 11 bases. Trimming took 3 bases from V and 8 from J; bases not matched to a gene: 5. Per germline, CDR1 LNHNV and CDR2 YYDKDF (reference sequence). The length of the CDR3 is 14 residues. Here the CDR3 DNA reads TGTGCCACCAGCAGGGACAGGGGGCTGGGGGGCTACACCTTC. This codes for CATSRDRGLGGYTF.

The CDR3 sequence is CASSQIPYGYTF. DNA for the CDR3: TGTGCCAGCAGCCAGATTCCCTATGGCTACACCTTC. The V call is TRBV2, the J call TRBJ1-2; D uncertain. This CDR3 contains 12 residues. Trimming removed 6 bases from V and 4 bases from J, with 9 bases in between. The germline V gene has CDR1 SNHLY and CDR2 FYNNEI. The complete variable domain, with remaining parts taken from reference TRBV2 and TRBJ1-2, reads EPEVTQTPSHQVTQMGQEVILRCVPISNHLYFYWYRQILGQKVEFLVSFYNNEISEKSEIFDDQFSVERPDGSNFTLKIRSTKLEDSAMYFCASSQIPYGYTFGSGTRLTVV.

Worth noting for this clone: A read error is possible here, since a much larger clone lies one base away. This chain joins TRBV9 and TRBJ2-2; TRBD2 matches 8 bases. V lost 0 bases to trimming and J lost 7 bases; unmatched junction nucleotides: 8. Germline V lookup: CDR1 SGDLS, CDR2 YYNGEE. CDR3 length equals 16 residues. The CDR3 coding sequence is TGTGCCAGCAGCGTAGGATCTCGCGGGGGGTGCGGGGAGCTGTTTTTT. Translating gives CASSVGSRGGCGELFF.

The CDR3 reads CASSPLGGSETQYF. The DNA for the CDR3 is TGCGCCAGCAGCCCCCTGGGGGGATCAGAGACCCAGTACTTC. This chain uses TRBV5-1 with TRBJ2-5; maybe TRBD2 (6 bases). V lost 4 bases and J 4 bases, leaving 14 bases between the germline ends. The CDR3 sequence is 14 residues long. The germline CDR1 and CDR2 sequences are SGHRS and YFSETQ.

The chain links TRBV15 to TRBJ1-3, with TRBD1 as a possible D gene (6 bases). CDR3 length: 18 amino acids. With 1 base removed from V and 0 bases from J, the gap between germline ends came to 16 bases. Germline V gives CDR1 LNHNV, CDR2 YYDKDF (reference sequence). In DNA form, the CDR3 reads TGTGCCACCAGCAGAGCCCGACCGGGACAAAGCTCTGGAAACACCATATATTTT. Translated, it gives CATSRARPGQSSGNTIYF.

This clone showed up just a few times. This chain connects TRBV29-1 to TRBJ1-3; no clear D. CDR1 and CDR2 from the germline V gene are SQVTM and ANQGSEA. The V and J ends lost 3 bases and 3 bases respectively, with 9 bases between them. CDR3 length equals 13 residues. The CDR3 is CSVDLSNGNTIYF. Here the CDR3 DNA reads TGCAGCGTTGATCTTAGCAATGGAAACACCATATATTTT.

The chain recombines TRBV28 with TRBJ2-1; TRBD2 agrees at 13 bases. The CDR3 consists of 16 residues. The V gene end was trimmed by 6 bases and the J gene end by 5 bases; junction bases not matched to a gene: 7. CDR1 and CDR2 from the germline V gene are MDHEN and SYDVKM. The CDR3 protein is CASSIGLAGANNEQFF. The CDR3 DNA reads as TGTGCCAGCAGCATCGGACTAGCGGGAGCTAACAATGAGCAGTTCTTC.

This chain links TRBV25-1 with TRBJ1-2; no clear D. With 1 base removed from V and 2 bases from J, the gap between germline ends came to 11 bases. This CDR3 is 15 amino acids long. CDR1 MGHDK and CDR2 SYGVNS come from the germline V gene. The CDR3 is CASSEWAEMNYGYTF. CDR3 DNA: TGTGCCAGCAGTGAATGGGCAGAGATGAACTATGGCTACACCTTC.